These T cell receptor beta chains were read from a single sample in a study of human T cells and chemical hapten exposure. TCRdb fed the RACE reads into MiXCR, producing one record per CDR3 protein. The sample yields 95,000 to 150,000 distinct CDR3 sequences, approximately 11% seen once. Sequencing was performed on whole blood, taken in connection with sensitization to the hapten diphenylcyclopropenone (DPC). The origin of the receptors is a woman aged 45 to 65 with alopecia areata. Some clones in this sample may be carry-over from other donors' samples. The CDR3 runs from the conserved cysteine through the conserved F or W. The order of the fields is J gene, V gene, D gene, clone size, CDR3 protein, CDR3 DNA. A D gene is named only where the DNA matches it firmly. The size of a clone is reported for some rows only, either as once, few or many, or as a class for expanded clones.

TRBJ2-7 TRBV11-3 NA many CASSLARDYEQYF TGTGCCAGCAGCTTAGCCAGGGACTACGAGCAGTACTTC
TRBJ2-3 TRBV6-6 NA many CASSNPRGPYTDTQYF TGTGCCAGCAGTAACCCTAGAGGGCCTTACACAGATACGCAGTATTTT
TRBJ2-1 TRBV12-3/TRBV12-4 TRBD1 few CASSLGQGMTYNEQFF TGTGCCAGCAGTTTGGGACAGGGGATGACCTACAATGAGCAGTTCTTC
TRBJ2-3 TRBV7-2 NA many CASRDGAPLYF TGTGCCAGCAGGGATGGGGCCCCGCTGTATTTT
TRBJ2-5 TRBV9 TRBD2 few CASSPSGGPQETQYF TGTGCCAGCAGCCCTAGCGGGGGCCCTCAAGAGACCCAGTACTTC
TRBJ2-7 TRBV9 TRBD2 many CASSAASGGYEQYF TGTGCCAGCAGCGCCGCTAGCGGAGGGTACGAGCAGTACTTC
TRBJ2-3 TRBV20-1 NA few CSARGNRALTDTQYF TGCAGTGCTAGAGGCAACCGAGCACTCACAGATACGCAGTATTTT
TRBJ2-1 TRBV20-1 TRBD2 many CSARTSGPSYNEQFF TGCAGTGCTAGAACTAGCGGGCCCTCCTACAATGAGCAGTTCTTC
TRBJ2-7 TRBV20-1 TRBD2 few CSARDPTSGSYEQYF TGCAGTGCTAGAGATCCGACTAGCGGGAGCTACGAGCAGTACTTC
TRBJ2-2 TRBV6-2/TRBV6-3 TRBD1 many CASSYGTGRTGELFF TGTGCCAGCAGTTACGGGACAGGGAGAACCGGGGAGCTGTTTTTT
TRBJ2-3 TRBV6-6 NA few CASSYVGADTQYF TGTGCCAGCAGTTACGTGGGCGCAGATACGCAGTATTTT
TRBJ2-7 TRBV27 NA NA CASSLRAGPYSYEQYF TGTGCCAGCAGTTTAAGGGCGGGGCCCTACTCCTACGAGCAGTACTTC
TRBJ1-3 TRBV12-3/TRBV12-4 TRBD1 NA CASSLPGQGLSGNTIYF TGTGCCAGCAGTCTCCCGGGACAGGGGTTAAGTGGAAACACCATATATTTT
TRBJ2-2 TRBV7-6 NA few CASSLQGYTGELFF TGTGCCAGCAGCTTACAGGGGTACACCGGGGAGCTGTTTTTT
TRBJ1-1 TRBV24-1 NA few CATSDGKNTEAFF TGTGCCACCAGTGATGGCAAGAACACTGAAGCTTTCTTT
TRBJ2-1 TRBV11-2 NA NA CASSSIKREGNEQFF TGTGCCAGCAGCTCAATCAAGCGAGAGGGGAATGAGCAGTTCTTC
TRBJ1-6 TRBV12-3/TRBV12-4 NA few CASSLPPGRNSPLHF TGTGCCAGCAGTCTACCTCCAGGGCGGAATTCACCCCTCCACTTT
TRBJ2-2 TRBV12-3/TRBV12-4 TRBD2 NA CASSLTSGRIPGELFF TGTGCCAGCAGTTTAACTAGCGGGAGAATCCCCGGGGAGCTGTTTTTT
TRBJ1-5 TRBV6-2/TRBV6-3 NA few CASRAGGLGVQPQHF TGTGCCAGCAGAGCAGGAGGGTTGGGGGTTCAGCCCCAGCATTTT
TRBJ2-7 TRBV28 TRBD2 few CASSSRGGRPPGYEQYF TGTGCCAGCAGTTCACGGGGCGGGAGACCCCCTGGGTACGAGCAGTACTTC
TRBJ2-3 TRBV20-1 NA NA CSATPDTDTQYF TGCAGTGCTACACCTGACACAGATACGCAGTATTTT
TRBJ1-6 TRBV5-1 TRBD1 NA CASSLEQQGAGSPLHF TGCGCCAGCAGCTTGGAACAACAGGGGGCAGGATCACCCCTCCACTTT
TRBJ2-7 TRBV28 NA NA CASKPGTLGPPYEQYF TGTGCCAGCAAACCTGGGACCCTCGGCCCCCCTTACGAGCAGTACTTC
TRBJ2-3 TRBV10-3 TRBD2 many CAISEPSGAADTQYF TGTGCCATCAGTGAGCCTAGCGGGGCCGCAGATACGCAGTATTTT
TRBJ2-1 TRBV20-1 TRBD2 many CSAQRRAGGGYEQFF TGCAGTGCCCAACGGCGAGCGGGGGGCGGCTATGAGCAGTTCTTC
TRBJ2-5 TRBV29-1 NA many CSVEVGSWATQYF TGCAGCGTTGAAGTTGGCAGTTGGGCGACCCAGTACTTC
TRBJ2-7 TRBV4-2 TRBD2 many CASSQENGGREYEQYF TGTGCCAGCAGCCAAGAGAATGGCGGGAGGGAATACGAGCAGTACTTC
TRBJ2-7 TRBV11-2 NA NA CASSLVSAGDSYEQYF TGTGCCAGCAGCTTAGTTTCGGCAGGCGACTCCTACGAGCAGTACTTC
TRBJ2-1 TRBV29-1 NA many CSVHQSLAEQFF TGCAGCGTCCACCAGTCCCTAGCGGAGCAGTTCTTC
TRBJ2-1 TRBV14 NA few CASSKESYNEQFF TGTGCCAGCAGCAAGGAGTCCTACAATGAGCAGTTCTTC
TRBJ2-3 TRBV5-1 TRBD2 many CASSLAIAGGPTDTQYF TGCGCCAGCAGCTTGGCGATAGCGGGAGGGCCGACAGATACGCAGTATTTT
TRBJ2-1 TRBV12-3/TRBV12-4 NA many CASSGAAGSSYNEQFF TGTGCCAGCAGCGGCGCCGCGGGTTCCTCCTACAATGAGCAGTTCTTC
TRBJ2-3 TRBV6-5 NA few CASSSLGSTDTQYF TGTGCCAGCAGTTCCTTGGGTAGCACAGATACGCAGTATTTT
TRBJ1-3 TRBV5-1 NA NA CASNTHSGNTIYF TGCGCCAGCAACACCCACTCCGGAAACACCATATATTTT
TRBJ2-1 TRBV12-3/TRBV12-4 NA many CASSYTRVDNEQFF TGTGCCAGCAGCTACACGAGGGTTGACAATGAGCAGTTCTTC
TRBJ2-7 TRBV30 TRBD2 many CAWTLAGYEQYF TGTGCCTGGACACTAGCGGGATACGAGCAGTACTTC
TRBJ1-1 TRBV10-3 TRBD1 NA CAISEPGQGVEAFF TGTGCCATCAGTGAGCCTGGACAGGGCGTTGAAGCTTTCTTT
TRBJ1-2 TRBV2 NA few CASSEAPNYGYTF TGTGCCAGCAGTGAAGCGCCAAACTATGGCTACACCTTC
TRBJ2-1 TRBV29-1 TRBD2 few CSVEGAGGEQFF TGCAGCGTTGAAGGAGCGGGAGGTGAGCAGTTCTTC
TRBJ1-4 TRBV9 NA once CASSVGDSEKLFF TGTGCCAGCAGCGTAGGCGACTCCGAAAAACTGTTTTTT
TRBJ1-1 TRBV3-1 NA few CASSTTRGAEAFF TGTGCCAGCAGCACCACCCGGGGTGCTGAAGCTTTCTTT
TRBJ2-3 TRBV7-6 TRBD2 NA CASSLTGGPHDTQYF TGTGCCAGCAGCTTAACGGGGGGGCCGCATGATACGCAGTATTTT
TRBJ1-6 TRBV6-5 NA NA CASSRTPYSSPLHF TGTGCCAGCAGTCGGACACCTTATAGTTCACCCCTCCACTTT
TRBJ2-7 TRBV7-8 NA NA CASITHSGEQYF TGTGCCAGCATTACTCATTCGGGTGAGCAGTACTTC
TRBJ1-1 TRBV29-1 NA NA CSADPSIGTEAFF TGCAGCGCCGACCCCTCCATTGGCACTGAAGCTTTCTTT
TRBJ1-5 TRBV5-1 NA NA CASSLEPLSNQPQHF TGCGCCAGCAGCTTGGAACCCCTTAGCAATCAGCCCCAGCATTTT
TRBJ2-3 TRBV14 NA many CASSQVSTDTQYF TGTGCCAGCAGCCAAGTTTCGACAGATACGCAGTATTTT
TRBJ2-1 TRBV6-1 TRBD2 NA CASGGRTSGIRGDEQFF TGTGCCAGCGGTGGTCGGACTAGCGGGATACGAGGGGATGAGCAGTTCTTC
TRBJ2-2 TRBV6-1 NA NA CASGKPNTGELFF TGTGCCAGCGGGAAGCCCAACACCGGGGAGCTGTTTTTT
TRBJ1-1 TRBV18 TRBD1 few CASSQTTGDTEAFF TGTGCCAGCTCACAAACGACAGGGGACACTGAAGCTTTCTTT
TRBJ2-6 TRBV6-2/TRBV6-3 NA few CASSYRRYSGANVLTF TGTGCCAGCAGTTACAGGAGGTACTCTGGGGCCAACGTCCTGACTTTC
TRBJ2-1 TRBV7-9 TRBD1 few CASSWDRGEHEQFF TGTGCCAGCAGCTGGGACAGGGGGGAGCATGAGCAGTTCTTC
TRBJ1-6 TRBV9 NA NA CASGQGAFNSPLHF TGTGCCAGCGGCCAGGGCGCTTTTAATTCACCCCTCCACTTT
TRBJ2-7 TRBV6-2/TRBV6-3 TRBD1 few CASTPGQISPGEQYF TGTGCCAGCACGCCGGGACAGATATCCCCAGGGGAGCAGTACTTC